What follows are 15 T cell receptor beta chains derived from one specimen sequenced in a study of IL-17A CD8 T cells in psoriatic arthritis synovium. The library came from the immunoSEQ multiplex PCR assay. In its TCRdb copy, this immuneACCESS table keeps in-frame sequences only and misses some clones. Where compared with another copy, unresolved V genes explain less than half of these, and the others have no known cause. This sample holds about 1,900 clones; roughly three quarters were observed only once. Roughly 9% of the sample goes to the ten largest clones. Synovial fluid effusions were aspirated from the actively inflamed joints of patients with psoriatic arthritis. Sequenced: memory CD8+ T cells from synovial fluid. This specimen's cell subset or site label, interpreted: bulk memory CD8+ T cells (CD45RA-CD27+/- and CD45RA+CD27-). The receptors come from a human donor with psoriatic arthritis.

The chain carries TRBV11-2 and TRBJ2-7; TRBD1 is a possible D gene (5 bases). Germline values: CDR1 SGHAT, CDR2 FQNNGV. CDR3 length equals 15 residues. Trimming removed 2 bases at V and 0 bases at J, with 11 bases between. The CDR3 spells CASSLSPGLSYEQYF. CDR3 in DNA: TGTGCCAGCAGCTTATCCCCAGGGCTCTCCTACGAGCAGTACTTC.

The rearrangement uses TRBV28 and TRBJ2-7; 8 nucleotides align to TRBD2. There are 15 residues in the CDR3. Trimming cost V 6 bases and J 3 bases; bases outside gene matches: 10. Germline CDR1 is MDHEN and CDR2 is SYDVKM. CDR3 sequence: CASSQPGLGLYEQYF. The CDR3 region has the DNA TGTGCCAGCAGCCAGCCGGGACTAGGTCTCTACGAGCAGTACTTC.

The chain employs TRBV7-8 and TRBJ2-2; 8 nucleotides line up with TRBD1. V trimming: 2 bases; J trimming: 4 bases; junction bases outside the gene matches: 3. Germline V gene lookup returns CDR1 SGHVS and CDR2 FQNEAQ. This CDR3 spans 15 amino acids. The CDR3 DNA reads TGTGCCAGCAGCTTAAGACAGGGGCCCACCGGGGAGCTGTTTTTT. Translation: CASSLRQGPTGELFF.

V gene TRBV6-5 combines with J gene TRBJ2-7; no definite D call. Germline V CDR1 and CDR2: MNHEY, SVGAGI. The CDR3 loop spans 13 amino acids. The germline V and J ends were trimmed by 5 bases and 6 bases, with 14 bases remaining between them. The CDR3 loop is CASSVGPPAEQYF. CDR3 nucleotide sequence: TGTGCCAGCAGTGTCGGGCCTCCCGCCGAGCAGTACTTC.

Judged by abundance, this clone is large. The rearrangement uses TRBV11-2 and TRBJ1-1; tentative D call: TRBD1 (5 bases). This CDR3 has 13 residues. V was shortened by 8 bases and J by 6 bases, with 16 bases between the two germline ends. Germline V CDR1 and CDR2: SGHAT, FQNNGV. CDR3 DNA sequence: TGTGCCAGCGCGGGGGGTAGGTTCCCTGAAGCTTTCTTT. Translation: CASAGGRFPEAFF.

On this clone itself: Other DNA sequences in this specimen translate into the identical CDR3. The rearrangement uses TRBV6-1 and TRBJ2-3; tentatively, D is TRBD1 or TRBD2 (5 bases each). The CDR3 is made up of 15 amino acids. Looked up from germline, CDR1 is MNHNS and CDR2 is SASEGT. V lost 4 bases, J lost 4 bases, and 15 bases lay in between. CDR3 bases: TGTGCCAGCAGTGCCGGAGGTGGGGGAGCAGATACGCAGTATTTT. Translated, it gives CASSAGGGGADTQYF.

This clone appeared a few times. The chain links TRBV11-2 to TRBJ1-4; perhaps TRBD1 as D (6 bases). V lost 2 bases and J 7 bases, leaving 17 bases between the germline ends. The germline V gene encodes CDR1 SGHAT and CDR2 FQNNGV. The length of the CDR3 is 16 residues. The CDR3 here is CASSLLPTVRGEKLFF. The CDR3 coding sequence is TGTGCCAGCAGCTTACTACCGACGGTCAGGGGTGAAAAACTGTTTTTT.

The V and J genes are TRBV20-1 and TRBJ1-2; D remains ambiguous. CDR1 is DFQATT and CDR2 is SNEGSKA in the germline V gene (reference sequence). The CDR3 loop spans 11 amino acids. The V end was cut by 2 bases, the J end by 8 bases, with 9 bases between. The CDR3 protein is CSARSGVGYTF. Here the CDR3 DNA reads TGCAGTGCTAGATCCGGGGTCGGCTACACCTTC.

This clone appeared a few times. J is TRBJ1-1 and V is TRBV25-1; D is unclear. Germline V gene data show CDR1 as MGHDK and CDR2 as SYGVNS. Trimming stripped 4 bases from V and 4 bases from J, with 7 bases between. The CDR3 is 12 residues long. The DNA for the CDR3 is TGTGCCAGCAGTGTGGGGTTCACTGAAGCTTTCTTT. Translated, it gives CASSVGFTEAFF.

This chain uses TRBV7-8 with TRBJ1-5; a possible D gene is TRBD1 (5 bases). The V gene lost 2 bases and the J gene lost 7 bases, with 9 bases spanning the gap. The CDR3 is made up of 13 amino acids. CDR1 SGHVS and CDR2 FQNEAQ come from the germline V gene. The CDR3 here is CASSLRGFQPQHF. The CDR3 bases are TGTGCCAGCAGCTTAAGGGGTTTCCAGCCCCAGCATTTT.

This clone occurred a few times. The CDR3 DNA reads TGTGCCTGGAGCCTCGGGACACTGTACGCTGAAGCTTTCTTT. Translating it yields CAWSLGTLYAEAFF. The V and J genes are TRBV30 and TRBJ1-1; maybe TRBD1 (6 bases). Germline V CDR1 and CDR2: GTSNPN, SVGIG (reference sequence). The CDR3 totals 14 residues. Between the trimmed V and J ends, which lost 3 bases and 6 bases, there was a span of 17 bases.

The rearrangement uses TRBV13 and TRBJ1-2; 7 nucleotides agree with TRBD1. Germline trimming cut 5 bases from V and 3 bases from J; bases unmatched to any gene: 12. This CDR3 region has 16 residues. The germline CDR1 and CDR2 sequences are PRHDT and FYEKMQ (reference sequence). Here the CDR3 reads CASSALSGGYYYGYTF. Written as DNA, the CDR3 is TGTGCCAGCAGCGCCCTCTCAGGGGGATATTACTATGGCTACACCTTC.

This clone was detected once. The chain uses TRBV28 and TRBJ2-2; TRBD1 might be the D (6 bases). Looked up from germline, CDR1 is MDHEN and CDR2 is SYDVKM. CDR3 size: 16 residues. V dropped 1 base and J dropped 11 bases, with 20 bases sitting between them. The CDR3: CASSLLGQSRFIELFF. The CDR3, as DNA: TGTGCCAGCAGTTTATTGGGACAAAGTAGGTTCATCGAGCTGTTTTTT.

This sequence joins TRBV11-2 and TRBJ2-4; 10 nucleotides line up with TRBD1. The CDR3 has 14 amino acids. From germline, CDR1 is SGHAT and CDR2 FQNNGV. The V and J ends lost 3 bases and 8 bases, in that order; junction bases with no gene match: 4. CDR3 region: CASSFGTGVHIQYF. As DNA, the CDR3 is TGTGCCAGCAGCTTTGGGACAGGGGTTCACATTCAGTACTTC. The complete variable domain, with remaining parts taken from reference TRBV11-2 and TRBJ2-4, reads EAGVAQSPRYKIIEKRQSVAFWCNPISGHATLYWYQQILGQGPKLLIQFQNNGVVDDSQLPKDRFSAERLKGVDSTLKIQPAKLEDSAVYLCASSFGTGVHIQYFGAGTRLSVL.

The CDR3 here is CASSLAAVYGYTF. In nucleotides, the CDR3 is TGTGCCAGCAGCTTAGCGGCGGTCTATGGCTACACCTTC. The J gene is TRBJ1-2, the V gene TRBV11-2; D remains unclear. The CDR3 covers 13 residues. Trimming removed 1 base at V and 4 bases at J, with 7 bases between. CDR1 is SGHAT and CDR2 is FQNNGV in the germline V gene. The entire variable domain, with the rest obtained from reference TRBV11-2 and TRBJ1-2, is as follows: EAGVAQSPRYKIIEKRQSVAFWCNPISGHATLYWYQQILGQGPKLLIQFQNNGVVDDSQLPKDRFSAERLKGVDSTLKIQPAKLEDSAVYLCASSLAAVYGYTFGSGTRLTVV.